This paragraph reports one T cell receptor beta chain. Its antigen is currently unknown. This PCR relied on a set of 60 Vbeta primers and 13 Jbeta primers. The repertoire was sequenced with immunoSEQ multiplex PCR; TCRdb's copy has only in-frame clones and lacks some. The profile shows about 93,000 clones, around four fifths of them singletons. This entry comes from a study of cytomegalovirus exposure and HLA in healthy donors. Overall study results and limits: A later analysis linked a missense variant in DCLRE1C to the trimming of TCR beta V and J genes. Available immune exposure information covered CMV serostatus only. Sequencing probably produced one cluster of sequence variants that were highly shared.

Germline CDR1 MGHRA, CDR2 YSYEKL. Trimming shortened V by 4 bases and J by 3 bases, and 18 bases separated the two germline ends. There are 17 residues in the CDR3. The chain recombines TRBV4-1 with TRBJ1-4; the D gene is possibly TRBD1 (6 bases). Sequencing was done on a sample of PBMCs. This sequence was found in a woman aged 35 to 49 in good health and CMV-seronegative. CDR3 coding DNA: TGCGCCAGCAGCCCCATCATTGCGGGGGCGGCTAATGAAAAACTGTTTTTT. It encodes CASSPIIAGAANEKLFF.